This T cell receptor (beta chain) stems from a study of blood T cells in healthy people across ages. This clonotype was observed a few times. A sample-barcoded 5' primer and a J-beta primer mix were used in a second PCR of roughly 6 to 11 cycles. MiXCR was run by TCRdb on the 5' RACE reads, yielding one entry per CDR3 protein. The table records about 640,000 distinct CDR3 sequences, about 53% of them present only once. Sequenced: blood. The receptor was isolated from a man in his fifties or sixties in good health.

CDR3 nucleotide sequence: TGCGCCAGCAGCTTTAATGCGGCGGAGCAAGAGACCCAGTACTTC. This codes for CASSFNAAEQETQYF. The chain is built from TRBV5-1 and TRBJ2-5; D remains ambiguous. CDR3 size: 15 residues. Germline values: CDR1 SGHRS, CDR2 YFSETQ. Trimming took off 2 bases at V and 2 bases at J, with 13 bases between the two ends.